Listed below are T cell receptor beta chains from one sample, sequenced in a study of post-analysis software for immune sequencing data. One entry per CDR3 protein, called by TCRdb with MiXCR from the PCR reads. The top ten hold around 4.5% of the sample, which has 750,000 to 950,000 distinct CDR3 sequences, under 70% seen once. Sequenced: blood. The origin of the receptors is a girl aged 10 to 17 with multiple sclerosis. The conserved cysteine and the conserved F or W are not part of the CDR3 here. The order of the fields is V gene, J gene, CDR3 protein.

>TRBV4-2|TRBJ2-7
ASSQPDRGDYEQY
>TRBV7-7|.
ASSLLAGAETQY
>TRBV6-5|TRBJ2-7
ASSSQGIPIGHYEQY
>TRBV18|TRBJ2-6
ASSPYRAPQGGANVLT
>TRBV5-1|TRBJ2-3
ASSLDTGGTDTQY
>TRBV29-1|TRBJ2-3
SVLSLAGGNTDTQY
>TRBV5-1|TRBJ1-1
ASSLNVQGPGTEAF
>TRBV2|TRBJ2-4
ASSESSGGNIQY
>TRBV7-9|TRBJ2-3
ASSFLPGGPPDTQY
>TRBV5-1|TRBJ1-2
ASSEDSYGYT
>TRBV2|TRBJ2-7
ASRTGYYEQY
>TRBV5-1|TRBJ2-4
ASSLGLAGTAKNIQY
>TRBV29-1|TRBJ2-3
SASPTGDESDTQY
>TRBV2|TRBJ1-2
ASSEEGTVSHGYT
>TRBV11-1|TRBJ2-4
ASSLAGGDIQY
>TRBV7-8|TRBJ1-5
ASKLGPASRGQH
>TRBV14|TRBJ2-1
ASSQEGPATYNEQF
>TRBV29-1|TRBJ2-3
SVDSGGTYTDTQY
>TRBV29-1|.
GVRRDRNIQY
>TRBV10-3|TRBJ2-5
AIRRGTSGSETQY
>TRBV2|TRBJ1-5
ASSVWRGTGNQPQH
>TRBV29-1|TRBJ2-1
SVGSLAGAEQF
>TRBV2|TRBJ1-1
ASTRDTMGHTEAF
>TRBV20-1|TRBJ2-7
SAVGLAGNYEQY
>TRBV20-1|TRBJ2-3
SARAPQGAQDTQY
>TRBV5-5|TRBJ2-4
ASSLATGGKEY
>TRBV5-1|TRBJ2-1
ASSLARLADGNEQF
>TRBV7-9|TRBJ1-4
ASSRGLDIRKEKLF
>TRBV7-2|TRBJ2-5
ASRPGLQETQY
>TRBV6-5|TRBJ2-7
ASSYSNPVRDTSYEQY
>TRBV11-2|TRBJ2-7
ASSSVGGRSSYEQY
>TRBV5-1|TRBJ2-5
ASSLRTQQETQY
>TRBV6-5|TRBJ2-1
ASSYSGGETQF
>TRBV27|.
ASSSHLRTLLRDEQY
>TRBV10-3|TRBJ2-4
AISENGGFQY
>TRBV20-1|TRBJ2-7
SARGRFDSYEQY
>TRBV27|TRBJ1-1
ASSLGPSGNTEAF
>TRBV6-6|TRBJ1-1
ASSYRLGSKANTEAF
>TRBV3-1|TRBJ2-1
ASSQVLTGGVNEQF
>TRBV18|TRBJ1-2
ASSPAKGGGYT
>TRBV6-1|TRBJ1-5
ASSHYGSAAGTSQNQPQH
>TRBV5-1|TRBJ2-3
ASSLGDLGLGSTDTQY